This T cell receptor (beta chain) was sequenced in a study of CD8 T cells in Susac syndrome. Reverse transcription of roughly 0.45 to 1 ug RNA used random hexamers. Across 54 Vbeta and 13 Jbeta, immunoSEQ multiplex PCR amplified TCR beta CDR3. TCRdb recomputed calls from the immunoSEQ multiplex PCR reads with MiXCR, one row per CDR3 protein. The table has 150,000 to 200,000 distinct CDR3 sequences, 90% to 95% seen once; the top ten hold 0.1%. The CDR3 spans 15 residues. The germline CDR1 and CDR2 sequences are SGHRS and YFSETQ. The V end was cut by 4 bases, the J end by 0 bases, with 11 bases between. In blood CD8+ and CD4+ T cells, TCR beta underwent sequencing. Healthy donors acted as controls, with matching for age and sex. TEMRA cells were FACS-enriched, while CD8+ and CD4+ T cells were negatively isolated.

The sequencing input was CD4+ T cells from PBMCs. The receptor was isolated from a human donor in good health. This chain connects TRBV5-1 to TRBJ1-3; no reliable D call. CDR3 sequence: CASSPEGTSGNTIYF. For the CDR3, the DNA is TGCGCCAGCAGCCCCGAAGGAACCTCTGGAAACACCATATATTTT.